This T cell receptor (beta chain) was recovered during a study of blood T cell repertoires in COVID-19. Study-wide context: T cells, B-cell-depleted T cells, or PBMCs provided the cDNA or gDNA that served as material.

The CDR3 has 16 residues. In the original analysis: Quantification of nucleated cells was approximated via reference gene primer amplification. Clones were sequenced by immunoSEQ multiplex PCR, and TCRdb holds only the in-frame ones, with some missing. From that table come the V and J calls and clone size; the DNA was used to work out D and trimming. The sample has about 130,000 clones, around 77% seen once. Sequencing used peripheral blood. This clonotype was sampled from a human donor in a cohort sampled during active COVID-19. The chain couples TRBV21-1 to TRBJ2-1; TRBD2 is the table's D call and was not checked against the DNA. TRBV21-1 is listed as a pseudogene. CDR3 sequence (DNA): TGTGCCAGCAGCAGTCCCTGGGCGGGGGGGCTTAATGAGCAGTTCTTC. Amino acids: CASSSPWAGGLNEQFF.